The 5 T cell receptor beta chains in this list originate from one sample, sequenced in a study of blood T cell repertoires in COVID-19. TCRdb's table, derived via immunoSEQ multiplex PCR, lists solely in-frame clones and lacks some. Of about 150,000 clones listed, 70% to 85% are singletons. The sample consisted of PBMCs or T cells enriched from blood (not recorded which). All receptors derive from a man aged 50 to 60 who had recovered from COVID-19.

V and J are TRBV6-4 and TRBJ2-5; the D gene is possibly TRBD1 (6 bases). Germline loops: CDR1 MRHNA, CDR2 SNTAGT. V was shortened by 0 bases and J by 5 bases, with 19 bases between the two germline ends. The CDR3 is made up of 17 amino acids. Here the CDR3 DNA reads TGTGCCAGCAGTGACTCGACAGGCGGCCGGCCTCCGGAGACCCAGTACTTC. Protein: CASSDSTGGRPPETQYF.

CDR3 sequence reads: CASSADPRGNSPLHF. CDR3 sequence (DNA): TGTGCCAGCAGCGCGGACCCTAGGGGTAATTCACCCCTCCACTTT. The chain combines TRBV5-6 with TRBJ1-6; a possible D gene is TRBD1 (5 bases). This CDR3 region has 15 residues. The germline gives CDR1 SGHDT, CDR2 YYEEEE. Trimming shortened V by 4 bases and J by 6 bases, and 14 bases separated the two germline ends.

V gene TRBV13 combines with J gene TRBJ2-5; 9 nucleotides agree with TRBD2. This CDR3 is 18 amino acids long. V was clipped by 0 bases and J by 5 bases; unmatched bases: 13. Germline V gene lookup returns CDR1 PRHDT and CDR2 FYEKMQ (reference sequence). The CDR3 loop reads CASSLGLMRLAGMETQYF. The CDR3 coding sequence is TGTGCCAGCAGCTTAGGCCTAATGCGGCTAGCGGGGATGGAGACCCAGTACTTC.

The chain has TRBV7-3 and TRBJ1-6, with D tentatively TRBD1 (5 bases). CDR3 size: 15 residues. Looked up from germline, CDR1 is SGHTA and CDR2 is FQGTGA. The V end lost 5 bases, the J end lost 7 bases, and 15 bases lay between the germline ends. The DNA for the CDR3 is TGTGCCAGCAGCCAAGATAGGGGTCGAAATTCACCCCTCCACTTT. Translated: CASSQDRGRNSPLHF.

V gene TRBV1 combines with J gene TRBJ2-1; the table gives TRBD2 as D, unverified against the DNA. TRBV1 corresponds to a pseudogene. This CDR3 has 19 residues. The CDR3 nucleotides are TGCACCAGCAGCCACTTAGCGGGGGGCAGACCGAGCTCCTACAATGAGCAGTTCTTC. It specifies CTSSHLAGGRPSSYNEQFF.